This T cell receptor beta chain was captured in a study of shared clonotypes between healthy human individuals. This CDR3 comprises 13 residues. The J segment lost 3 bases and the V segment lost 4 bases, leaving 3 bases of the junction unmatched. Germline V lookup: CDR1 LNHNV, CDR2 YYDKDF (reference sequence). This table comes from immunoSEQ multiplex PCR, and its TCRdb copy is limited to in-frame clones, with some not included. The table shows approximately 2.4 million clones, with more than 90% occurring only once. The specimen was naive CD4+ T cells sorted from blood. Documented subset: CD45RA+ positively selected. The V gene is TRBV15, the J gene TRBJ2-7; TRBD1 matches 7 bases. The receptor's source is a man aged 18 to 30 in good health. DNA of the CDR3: TGTGCCACCAGCAACCGGGACAGCTACGAGCAGTACTTC. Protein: CATSNRDSYEQYF.